The following is a T cell receptor (beta chain) sequence with its context. Its antigen is undetermined. Germline V gene lookup returns CDR1 KGHSH and CDR2 LQKENI. V lost 0 bases to trimming and J lost 0 bases, with 8 bases between them. CDR3 length equals 16 residues. Those donating, healthy Caucasian individuals from Russia, were aged 6 to 90. These data are taken from a study of blood T cells in healthy people across ages. General study points: Expanded clonotype shifts may have been confounded, as the donors had an unknown CMV status. PBMC samples, being unsorted, prevented any conclusive comparison of naive and antigen-experienced cells.

A sample-barcoded 5' primer and a J-beta primer mix were used in a second PCR of about 7 to 12 cycles. Every molecule of cDNA carried a tag from a template-switch adaptor with 12 random nucleotides. TCRdb re-called the 5' RACE reads with MiXCR, one entry per CDR3 protein. The sample lists hundreds of thousands of distinct CDR3 sequences, about 42% seen once, with roughly a fifth in the top ten. Sequences were obtained from blood. The TCR comes from a man aged 55 to 70 in good health. This chain links TRBV18 with TRBJ2-2; D remains unclear. CDR3 sequence (DNA): TGTGCCAGCTCACCACCCGCAGGCGCGAACACCGGGGAGCTGTTTTTT. It is translated as CASSPPAGANTGELFF.